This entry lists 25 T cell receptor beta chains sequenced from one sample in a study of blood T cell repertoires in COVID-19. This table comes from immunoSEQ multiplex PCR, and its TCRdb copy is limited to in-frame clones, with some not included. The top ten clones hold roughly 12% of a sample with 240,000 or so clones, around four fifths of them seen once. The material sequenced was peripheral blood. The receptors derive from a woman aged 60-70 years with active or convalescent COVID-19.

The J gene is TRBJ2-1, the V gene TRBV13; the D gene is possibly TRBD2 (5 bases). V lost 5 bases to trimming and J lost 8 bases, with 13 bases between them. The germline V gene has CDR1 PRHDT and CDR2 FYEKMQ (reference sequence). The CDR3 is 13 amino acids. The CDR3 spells CASSPRGSHEQFF. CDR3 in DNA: TGTGCCAGCAGCCCAAGAGGGAGTCATGAGCAGTTCTTC. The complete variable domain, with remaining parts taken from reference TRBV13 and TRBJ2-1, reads AAGVIQSPRHLIKEKRETATLKCYPIPRHDTVYWYQQGPGQDPQFLISFYEKMQSDKGSIPDRFSAQQFSDYHSELNMSSLELGDSALYFCASSPRGSHEQFFGPGTRLTVL.

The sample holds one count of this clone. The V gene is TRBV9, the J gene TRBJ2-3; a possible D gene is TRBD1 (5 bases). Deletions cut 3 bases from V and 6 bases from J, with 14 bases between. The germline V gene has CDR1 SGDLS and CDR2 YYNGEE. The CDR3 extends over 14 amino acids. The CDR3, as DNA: TGTGCCAGCAGCGCAACCCCAGGGTGGGATACGCAGTATTTT. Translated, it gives CASSATPGWDTQYF.

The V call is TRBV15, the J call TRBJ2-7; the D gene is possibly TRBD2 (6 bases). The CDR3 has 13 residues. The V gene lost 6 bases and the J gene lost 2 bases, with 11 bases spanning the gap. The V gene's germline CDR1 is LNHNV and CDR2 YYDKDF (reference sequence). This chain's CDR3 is CATRAGLTYEQYF. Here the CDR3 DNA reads TGTGCCACCAGGGCGGGGTTAACCTACGAGCAGTACTTC.

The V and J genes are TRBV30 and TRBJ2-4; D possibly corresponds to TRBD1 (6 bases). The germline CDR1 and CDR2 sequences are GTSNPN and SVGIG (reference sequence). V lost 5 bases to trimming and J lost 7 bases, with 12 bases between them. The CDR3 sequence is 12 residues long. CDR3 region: CAWGSGVNIQYF. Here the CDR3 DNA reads TGTGCCTGGGGTTCAGGGGTGAACATTCAGTACTTC. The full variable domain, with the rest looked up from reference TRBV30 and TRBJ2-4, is SQTIHQWPATLVQPVGSPLSLECTVEGTSNPNLYWYRQAAGRGLQLLFYSVGIGQISSEVPQNLSASRPQDRQFILSSKKLLLSDSGFYLCAWGSGVNIQYFGAGTRLSVL.

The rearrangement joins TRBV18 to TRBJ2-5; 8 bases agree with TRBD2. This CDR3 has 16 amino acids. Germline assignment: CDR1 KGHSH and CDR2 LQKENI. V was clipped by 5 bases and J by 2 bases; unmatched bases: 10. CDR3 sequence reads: CASSSQAAGVQETQYF. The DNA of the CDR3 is TGTGCCAGCTCATCCCAGGCAGCGGGGGTTCAAGAGACCCAGTACTTC.

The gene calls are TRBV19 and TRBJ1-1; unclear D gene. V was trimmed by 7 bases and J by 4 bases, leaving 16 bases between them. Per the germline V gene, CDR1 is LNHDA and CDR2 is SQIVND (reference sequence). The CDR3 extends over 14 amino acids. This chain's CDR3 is CASMSEPRGTEAFF. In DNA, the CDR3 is TGTGCCAGTATGTCGGAACCGCGAGGCACTGAAGCTTTCTTT. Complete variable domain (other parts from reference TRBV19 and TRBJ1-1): DGGITQSPKYLFRKEGQNVTLSCEQNLNHDAMYWYRQDPGQGLRLIYYSQIVNDFQKGDIAEGYSVSREKKESFPLTVTSAQKNPTAFYLCASMSEPRGTEAFFGQGTRLTVV.

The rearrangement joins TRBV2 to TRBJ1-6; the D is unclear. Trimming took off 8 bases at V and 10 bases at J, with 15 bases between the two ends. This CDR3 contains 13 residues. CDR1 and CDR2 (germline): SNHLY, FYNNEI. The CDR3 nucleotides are TGTGCCAGCTCAGCGGGGAGGAACTCACCCCTCCACTTT. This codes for CASSAGRNSPLHF.

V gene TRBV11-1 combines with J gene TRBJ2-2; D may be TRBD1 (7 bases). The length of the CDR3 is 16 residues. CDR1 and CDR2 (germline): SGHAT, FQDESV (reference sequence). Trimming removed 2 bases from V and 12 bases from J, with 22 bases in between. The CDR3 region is CASSLQGDFRPGKLFF. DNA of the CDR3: TGTGCCAGCAGCTTACAGGGGGACTTCCGACCGGGGAAGCTGTTTTTT. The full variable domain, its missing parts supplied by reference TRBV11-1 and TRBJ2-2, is EAEVAQSPRYKITEKSQAVAFWCDPISGHATLYWYRQILGQGPELLVQFQDESVVDDSQLPKDRFSAERLKGVDSTLKIQPAELGDSAMYLCASSLQGDFRPGKLFFGEGSRLTVL.

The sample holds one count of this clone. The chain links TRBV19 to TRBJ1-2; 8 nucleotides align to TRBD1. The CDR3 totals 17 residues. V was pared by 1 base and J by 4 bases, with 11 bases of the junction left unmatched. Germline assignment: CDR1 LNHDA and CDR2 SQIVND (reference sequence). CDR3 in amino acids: CASSIGGTGGYSYGYTF. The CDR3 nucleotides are TGTGCCAGTAGTATAGGGGGGACAGGTGGATATTCCTATGGCTACACCTTC.

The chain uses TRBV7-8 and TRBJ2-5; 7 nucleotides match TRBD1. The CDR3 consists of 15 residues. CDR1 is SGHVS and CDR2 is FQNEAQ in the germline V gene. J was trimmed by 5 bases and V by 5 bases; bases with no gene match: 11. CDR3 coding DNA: TGTGCCAGCAGCCGAGAAGGGGGCGCCGGGGAGACCCAGTACTTC. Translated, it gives CASSREGGAGETQYF. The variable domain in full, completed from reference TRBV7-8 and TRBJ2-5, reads GAGVSQSPRYKVAKRGQDVALRCDPISGHVSLFWYQQALGQGPEFLTYFQNEAQLDKSGLPSDRFFAERPEGSVSTLKIQRTQQEDSAVYLCASSREGGAGETQYFGPGTRLLVL.

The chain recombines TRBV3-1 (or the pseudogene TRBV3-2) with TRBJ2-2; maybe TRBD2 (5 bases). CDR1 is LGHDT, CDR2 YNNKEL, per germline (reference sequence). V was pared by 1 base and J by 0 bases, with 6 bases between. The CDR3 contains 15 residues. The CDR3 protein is CASSQAGTNTGELFF. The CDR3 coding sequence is TGTGCCAGCAGCCAAGCGGGGACGAACACCGGGGAGCTGTTTTTT.

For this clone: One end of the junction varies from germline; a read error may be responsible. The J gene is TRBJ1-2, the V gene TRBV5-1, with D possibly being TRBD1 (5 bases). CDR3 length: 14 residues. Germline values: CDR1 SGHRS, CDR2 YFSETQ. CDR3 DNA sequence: TGCGCCAGCACCTTGGGAAGTCAGGGCGGAGGCTACACCTTC. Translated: CASTLGSQGGGYTF.

The CDR3 is CASSYRWQVREQYF. The CDR3 DNA reads as TGTGCCAGCAGTTACCGGTGGCAGGTCCGCGAGCAGTACTTC. This chain joins TRBV3-1 (or the pseudogene TRBV3-2) and TRBJ2-7; D uncertain. Germline V gene sequence: CDR1 LGHDT, CDR2 YNNKEL (reference sequence). CDR3 size: 14 residues. V was pared by 6 bases and J by 6 bases, with 18 bases between.

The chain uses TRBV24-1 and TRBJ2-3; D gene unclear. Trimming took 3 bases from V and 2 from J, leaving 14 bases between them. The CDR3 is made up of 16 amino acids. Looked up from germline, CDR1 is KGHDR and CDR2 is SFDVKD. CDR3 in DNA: TGTGCCACCAGTGATGCCCGTGCGGTACCCACAGATACGCAGTATTTT. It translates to CATSDARAVPTDTQYF.

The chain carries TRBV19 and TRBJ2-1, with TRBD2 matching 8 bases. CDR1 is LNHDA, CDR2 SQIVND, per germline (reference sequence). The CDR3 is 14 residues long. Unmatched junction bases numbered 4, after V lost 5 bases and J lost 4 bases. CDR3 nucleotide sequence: TGTGCCAGTAGTCCTCAGCGGGGGTACAATGAGCAGTTCTTC. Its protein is CASSPQRGYNEQFF. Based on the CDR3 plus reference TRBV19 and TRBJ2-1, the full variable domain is DGGITQSPKYLFRKEGQNVTLSCEQNLNHDAMYWYRQDPGQGLRLIYYSQIVNDFQKGDIAEGYSVSREKKESFPLTVTSAQKNPTAFYLCASSPQRGYNEQFFGPGTRLTVL.

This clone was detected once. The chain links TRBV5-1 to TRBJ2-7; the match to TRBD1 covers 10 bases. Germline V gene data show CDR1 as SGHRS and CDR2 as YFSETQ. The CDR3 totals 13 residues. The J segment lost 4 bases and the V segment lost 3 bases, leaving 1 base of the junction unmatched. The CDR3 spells CASSSDRGYEQYF. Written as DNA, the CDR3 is TGCGCCAGCAGCTCGGACAGGGGGTACGAGCAGTACTTC.

CDR3 sequence (DNA): TGTGCCAGCAGTGTGTCCCTATACAATGAGCAGTTCTTC. This codes for CASSVSLYNEQFF. V gene TRBV2 combines with J gene TRBJ2-1; no firm D call. Germline V lookup: CDR1 SNHLY, CDR2 FYNNEI. The CDR3 extends over 13 amino acids. The V end was cut by 4 bases, the J end by 4 bases, with 8 bases between.

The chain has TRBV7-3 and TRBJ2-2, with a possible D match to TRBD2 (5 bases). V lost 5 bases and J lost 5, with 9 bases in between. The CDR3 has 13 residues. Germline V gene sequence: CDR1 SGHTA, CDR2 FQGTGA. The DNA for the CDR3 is TGTGCCAGCAGCCCGGGGTGGACCGGGGAGCTGTTTTTT. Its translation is CASSPGWTGELFF.

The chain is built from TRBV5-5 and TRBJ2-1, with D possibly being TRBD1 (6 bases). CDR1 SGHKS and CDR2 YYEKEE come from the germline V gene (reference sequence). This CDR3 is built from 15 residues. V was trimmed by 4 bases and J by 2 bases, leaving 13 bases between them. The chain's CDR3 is CASSTRQAPYNEQFF. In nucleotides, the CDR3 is TGTGCCAGCAGCACCCGACAGGCCCCCTACAATGAGCAGTTCTTC.

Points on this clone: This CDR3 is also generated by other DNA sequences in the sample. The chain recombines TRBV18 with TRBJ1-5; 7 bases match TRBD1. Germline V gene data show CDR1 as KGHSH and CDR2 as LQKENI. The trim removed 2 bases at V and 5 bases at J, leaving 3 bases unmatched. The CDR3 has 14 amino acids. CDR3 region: CASSPGTGDQPQHF. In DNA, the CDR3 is TGTGCCAGCTCACCAGGTACAGGGGATCAGCCCCAGCATTTT.

CDR3 DNA sequence: TGTGCCAGCAGTACCATTAAGGGGGCGCCGGGTGAAGCTTTCTTT. It specifies CASSTIKGAPGEAFF. The chain links TRBV28 to TRBJ1-1; 7 bases map to TRBD1. CDR3 length: 15 residues. Trimming at V came to 5 bases and at J to 7 bases, leaving 13 bases not matched to a gene. Germline lookup yields CDR1 MDHEN and CDR2 SYDVKM.

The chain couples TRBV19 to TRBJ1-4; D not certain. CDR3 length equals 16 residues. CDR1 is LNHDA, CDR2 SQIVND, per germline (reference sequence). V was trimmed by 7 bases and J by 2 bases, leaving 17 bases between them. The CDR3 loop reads CASTKRRVRTNEKLFF. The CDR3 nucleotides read TGTGCCAGTACCAAAAGGAGGGTTAGGACTAATGAAAAACTGTTTTTT. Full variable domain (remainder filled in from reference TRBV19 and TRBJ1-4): DGGITQSPKYLFRKEGQNVTLSCEQNLNHDAMYWYRQDPGQGLRLIYYSQIVNDFQKGDIAEGYSVSREKKESFPLTVTSAQKNPTAFYLCASTKRRVRTNEKLFFGSGTQLSVL.

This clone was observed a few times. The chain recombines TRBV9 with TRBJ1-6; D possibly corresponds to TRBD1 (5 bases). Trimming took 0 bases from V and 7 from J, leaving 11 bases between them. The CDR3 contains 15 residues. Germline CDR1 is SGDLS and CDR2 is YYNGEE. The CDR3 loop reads CASSVGGARNSPLHF. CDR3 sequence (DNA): TGTGCCAGCAGCGTAGGTGGGGCGCGGAATTCACCCCTCCACTTT.

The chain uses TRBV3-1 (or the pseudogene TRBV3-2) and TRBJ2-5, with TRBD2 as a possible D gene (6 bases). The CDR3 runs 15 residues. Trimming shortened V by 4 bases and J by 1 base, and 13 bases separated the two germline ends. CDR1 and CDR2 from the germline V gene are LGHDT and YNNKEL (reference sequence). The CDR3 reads CASSPEWRAQETQYF. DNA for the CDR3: TGTGCCAGCAGCCCCGAGTGGAGGGCCCAAGAGACCCAGTACTTC.

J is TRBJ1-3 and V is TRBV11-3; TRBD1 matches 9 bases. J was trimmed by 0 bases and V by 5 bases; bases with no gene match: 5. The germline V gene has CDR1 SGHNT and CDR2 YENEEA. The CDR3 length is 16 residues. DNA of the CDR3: TGTGCCAGCAGCGTCCGGGACAGGGCCTCTGGAAACACCATATATTTT. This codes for CASSVRDRASGNTIYF.